This TCR beta chain came from a study of blood T cell repertoires in COVID-19 (dated by TCRdb to about 2020). Study-level background: Collaborator samples came from the United States, Italy and Spain and covered acute and convalescent phases of COVID-19. The dataset comprised deeply sampled blood TCRbeta repertoires from subjects exposed to, actively infected with, or recovered from COVID-19. A de-identified subject ID, COVID-19 status, age in years and sex were almost always included in the sample metadata. The samples were drawn from the first 160 participants of the ongoing ImmuneRACE study and from 1,254 subjects provided by 6 global collaborators. Where HLA class I and class II types were available, the types were taken from metadata supplied by the sample provider, not from assay-based typing. The prospective study material was composed of cDNA or gDNA derived from T cells, B-cell-depleted T cells, or PBMCs. A freely available public database, intended as a resource for researchers studying the immune response to SARS-CoV-2, is where the repertoires were released.

TCRbeta CDR3 regions were amplified from genomic DNA using the immunoSEQ Assay, a bias-controlled multiplex PCR. Per the source publication's procedure: Nucleated cell counts per sample were estimated from amplification of reference gene primers within the assay. To quantify the absolute abundance of each unique TCRbeta CDR3 rearrangement, sequence reads were collapsed and filtered. For each sample, productive Simpson clonality was calculated by taking the square root of Simpson's diversity index across productive rearrangements. Entries here come from immuneACCESS through TCRdb and include only in-frame sequences with V and J called. Some clones fail to appear in such tables; in the studies checked, an unresolved V gene covers under half of the shortfall, and the cause of the remainder is unknown. D and trimming were read from the DNA, whereas the V and J calls and clone size are those reported in that table. The sample data list over 250,000 clones, and about nine tenths of these were observed just once. The ten biggest clones cover 1.9% of the sample.

CDR1 WNHNN and CDR2 SYGVQD are derived from the germline V gene (reference sequence). From the cysteine through the phenylalanine, the CDR3 covers 15 amino acids. CDR3 DNA is the only sequence kept; it has 45 bases, read in frame from the first base. The junction shows trimming of 5 bases on V and 2 bases on J, and the gene matches do not reach 6 bases of it. In the prospective study, participants were 18 to 89 years old, resided in about two dozen geographic areas of the United States, and were enrolled through a virtual design. To assign participants to cohorts, the prospective study relied on clinical history that participants themselves reported in a screening survey and a study questionnaire. For ImmuneRACE Cohort 3, a participant was defined as recovered based on two consecutive negative NP/OP PCR tests, clearance by a healthcare professional, or resolution of symptoms. In the prospective study, mobile phlebotomists collected whole blood, serum and a nasopharyngeal or oropharyngeal swab from each participant. Over an approximately 2-month period, participants in the prospective study had the option of providing additional blood draws and questionnaires. Blood samples from the prospective study were shipped frozen or at room temperature prior to DNA extraction.

General findings and caveats noted by the study authors: Clinical and demographic metadata were provided uncurated, with the amount varying by source and participant.

Turning to this clone: The specificity of this receptor is unknown. No per-base quality is available; no much larger clone lies one base away.

The sequence came from an older woman who had recovered from COVID-19. Source material: PBMCs or T cells enriched from blood (not recorded which). The V and J genes are TRBV10-1 and TRBJ2-1, with 7 junctional bases fitting TRBD2. The DNA is TGCGCCAGCAGTCGGGAGCGGGGTACCTACAATGAGCAGTTCTTC. Translation gives CASSRERGTYNEQFF.